This TCR beta chain is drawn from a study of cytomegalovirus exposure and HLA in healthy donors. Germline assignment: CDR1 SQVTM and CDR2 ANQGSEA. V lost 4 bases and J 0 bases, leaving 15 bases between the germline ends. The CDR3 loop spans 15 amino acids. Amplification used 60 Vbeta primers and 13 Jbeta primers. Profiled with immunoSEQ multiplex PCR; TCRdb holds only in-frame clones, not every one. The sample contains about 200,000 clones, 65% to 85% of which appear only once. This clone was picked up a small number of times. The chain uses TRBV29-1 and TRBJ1-1, with a weak D call TRBD1 (5 bases). What was sequenced was PBMCs. The sequence came from a boy younger than 10 in good health and CMV-seronegative. In nucleotides, the CDR3 is TGCAGCGTTGGGGGGAGGGTGGCGATGAACACTGAAGCTTTCTTT. This gives the protein CSVGGRVAMNTEAFF.